This TCR beta chain derives from a study of neurological immune-mediated disorders. This clonotype was recorded many times. One entry per CDR3 protein, called by TCRdb with MiXCR from the 5' RACE reads. The data contain about 58,000 distinct CDR3 sequences, 3.6% of them singletons. For the unsorted libraries, 2 million PBMCs stored at -80 C served as input. Specimen: PBMCs. This clonotype was sampled from a man aged 25 to 40 with multiple sclerosis.

The CDR3 is CASSSTRGRQPQHF. CDR3 in DNA: TGTGCCAGCAGCTCCACCAGAGGTCGTCAGCCCCAGCATTTT. The chain employs TRBV7-8 and TRBJ1-5; no definite D call. CDR3 length: 14 amino acids. CDR1 SGHVS and CDR2 FQNEAQ come from the germline V gene. V was cut by 4 bases and J by 6 bases, with 13 bases left in between.